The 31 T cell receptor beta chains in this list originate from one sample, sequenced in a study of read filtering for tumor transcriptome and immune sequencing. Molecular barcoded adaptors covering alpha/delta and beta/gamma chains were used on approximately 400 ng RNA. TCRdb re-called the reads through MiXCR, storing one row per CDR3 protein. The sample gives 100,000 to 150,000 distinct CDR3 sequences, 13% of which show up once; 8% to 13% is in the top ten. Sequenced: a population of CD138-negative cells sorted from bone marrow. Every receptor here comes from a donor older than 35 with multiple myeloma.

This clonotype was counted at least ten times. CDR3: CASSLGAGVGEQYF. CDR3 DNA sequence: TGTGCCAGCAGCTTAGGAGCGGGAGTTGGGGAGCAGTACTTC. This chain joins TRBV7-2 and TRBJ2-7; 8 bases fit TRBD2. Trimming at V came to 1 base and at J to 7 bases, leaving 6 bases not matched to a gene. Germline V gene sequence: CDR1 SGHTA, CDR2 FQGNSA. The CDR3 consists of 14 residues.

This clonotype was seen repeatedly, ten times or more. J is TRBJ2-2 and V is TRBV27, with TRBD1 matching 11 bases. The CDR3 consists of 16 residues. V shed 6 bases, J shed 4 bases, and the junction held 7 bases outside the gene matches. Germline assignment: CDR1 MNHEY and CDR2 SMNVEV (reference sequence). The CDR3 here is CASRPFGTGGTGELFF. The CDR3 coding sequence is TGTGCCAGCAGGCCTTTCGGGACAGGGGGCACCGGGGAGCTGTTTTTT.

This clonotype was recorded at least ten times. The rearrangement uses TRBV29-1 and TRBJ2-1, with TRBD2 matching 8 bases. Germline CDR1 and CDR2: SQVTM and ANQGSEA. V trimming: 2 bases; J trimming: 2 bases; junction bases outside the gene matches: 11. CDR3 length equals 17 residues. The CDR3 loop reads CSVEFLERERAYNEQFF. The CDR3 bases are TGCAGCGTTGAATTTCTAGAGCGGGAGAGGGCCTACAATGAGCAGTTCTTC.

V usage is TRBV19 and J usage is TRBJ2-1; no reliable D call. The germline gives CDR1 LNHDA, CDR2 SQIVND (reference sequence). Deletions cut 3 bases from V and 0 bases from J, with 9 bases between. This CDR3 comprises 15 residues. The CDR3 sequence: CASSIEVNSYNEQFF. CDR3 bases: TGTGCCAGTAGTATTGAAGTAAACTCCTACAATGAGCAGTTCTTC.

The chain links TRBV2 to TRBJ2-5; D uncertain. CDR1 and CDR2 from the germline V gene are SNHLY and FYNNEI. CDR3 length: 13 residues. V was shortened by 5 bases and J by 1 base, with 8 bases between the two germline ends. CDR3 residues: CASSHPGQETQYF. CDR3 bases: TGTGCCAGCAGTCATCCAGGCCAAGAGACCCAGTACTTC.

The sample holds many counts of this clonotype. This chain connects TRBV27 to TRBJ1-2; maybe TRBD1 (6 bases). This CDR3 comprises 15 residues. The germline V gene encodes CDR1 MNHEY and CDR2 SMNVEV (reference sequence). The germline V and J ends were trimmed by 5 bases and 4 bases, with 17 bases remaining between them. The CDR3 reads CASSPRTVFGYGYTF. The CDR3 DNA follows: TGTGCCAGCAGTCCCAGGACAGTCTTTGGCTATGGCTACACCTTC.

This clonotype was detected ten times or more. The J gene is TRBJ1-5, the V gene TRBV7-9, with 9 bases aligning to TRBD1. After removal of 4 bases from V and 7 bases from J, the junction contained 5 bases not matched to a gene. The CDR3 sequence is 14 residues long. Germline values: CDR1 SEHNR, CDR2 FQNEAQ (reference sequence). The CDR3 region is CASSSGQGGQPQHF. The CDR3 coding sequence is TGTGCCAGCAGCTCGGGACAGGGTGGGCAGCCCCAGCATTTT. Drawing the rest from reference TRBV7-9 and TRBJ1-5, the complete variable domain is DTGVSQNPRHKITKRGQNVTFRCDPISEHNRLYWYRQTLGQGPEFLTYFQNEAQLEKSRLLSDRFSAERPKGSFSTLEIQRTEQGDSAMYLCASSSGQGGQPQHFGDGTRLSIL.

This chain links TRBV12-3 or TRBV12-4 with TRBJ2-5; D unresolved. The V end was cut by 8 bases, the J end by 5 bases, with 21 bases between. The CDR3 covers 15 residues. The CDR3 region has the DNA TGTGCCAGCGGTCGAAGGACCAGCGAAACGGAGACCCAGTACTTC. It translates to CASGRRTSETETQYF.

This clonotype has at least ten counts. CDR3 amino acids: CASSLRGSNQPQHF. DNA for the CDR3: TGTGCCAGCAGCTTGAGGGGAAGCAATCAGCCCCAGCATTTT. This rearrangement joins TRBV13 to TRBJ1-5; weak D call: TRBD1 (5 bases). The CDR3 contains 14 residues. Per the germline V gene, CDR1 is PRHDT and CDR2 is FYEKMQ (reference sequence). Trimming left V 3 bases short and J 1 base short, with 7 bases between.

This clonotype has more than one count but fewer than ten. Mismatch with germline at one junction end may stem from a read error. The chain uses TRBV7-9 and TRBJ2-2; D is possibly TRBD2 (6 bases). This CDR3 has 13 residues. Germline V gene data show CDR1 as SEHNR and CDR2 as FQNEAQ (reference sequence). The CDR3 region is CASSPRGTVELFF. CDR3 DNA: TGTGCCAGCAGCCCTCGGGGGACCGTGGAGCTGTTTTTT.

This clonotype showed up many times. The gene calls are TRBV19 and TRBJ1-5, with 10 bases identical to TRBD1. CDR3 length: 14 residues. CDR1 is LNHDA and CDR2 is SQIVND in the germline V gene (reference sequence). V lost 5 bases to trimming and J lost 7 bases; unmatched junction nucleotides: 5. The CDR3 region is CASSSTGGLQPQHF. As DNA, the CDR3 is TGTGCCAGTAGTTCGACAGGGGGCTTGCAGCCCCAGCATTTT.

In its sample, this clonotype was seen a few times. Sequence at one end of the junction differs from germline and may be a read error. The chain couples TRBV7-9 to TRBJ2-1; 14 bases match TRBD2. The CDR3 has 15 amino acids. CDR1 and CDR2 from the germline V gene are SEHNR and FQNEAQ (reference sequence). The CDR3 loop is CASSPGLAGVNERFF. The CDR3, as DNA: TGTGCCAGCAGCCCGGGACTAGCGGGGGTGAATGAGCGGTTCTTC.

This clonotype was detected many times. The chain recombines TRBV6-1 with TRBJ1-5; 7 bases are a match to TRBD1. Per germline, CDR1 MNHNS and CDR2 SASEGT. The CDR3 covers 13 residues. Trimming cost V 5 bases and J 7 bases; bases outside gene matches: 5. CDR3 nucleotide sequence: TGTGCCAGCAGTTATACAGGGGACCAGCCCCAGCATTTT. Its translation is CASSYTGDQPQHF.

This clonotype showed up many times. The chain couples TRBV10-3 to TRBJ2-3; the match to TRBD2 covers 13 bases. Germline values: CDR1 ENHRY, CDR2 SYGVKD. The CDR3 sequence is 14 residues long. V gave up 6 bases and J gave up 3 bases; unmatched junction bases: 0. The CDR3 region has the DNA TGTGCCATCAGGACTAGCGGGAGGACAGATACGCAGTATTTT. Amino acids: CAIRTSGRTDTQYF.

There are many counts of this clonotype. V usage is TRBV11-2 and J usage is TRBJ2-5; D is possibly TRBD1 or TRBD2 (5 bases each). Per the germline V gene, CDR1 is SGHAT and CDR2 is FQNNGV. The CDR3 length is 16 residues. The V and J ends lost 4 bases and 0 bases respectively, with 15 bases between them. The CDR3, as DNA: TGTGCCAGCAGCTCAACCCGAGGGGTACACCAAGAGACCCAGTACTTC. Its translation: CASSSTRGVHQETQYF.

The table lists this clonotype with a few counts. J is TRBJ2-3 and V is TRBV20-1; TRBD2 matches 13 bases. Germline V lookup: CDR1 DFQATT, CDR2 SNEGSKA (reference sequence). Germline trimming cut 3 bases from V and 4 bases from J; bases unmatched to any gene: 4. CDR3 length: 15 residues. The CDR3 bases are TGCAGTGCTAGTTTACTAGCGGGAGGGGCAGATACGCAGTATTTT. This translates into CSASLLAGGADTQYF.

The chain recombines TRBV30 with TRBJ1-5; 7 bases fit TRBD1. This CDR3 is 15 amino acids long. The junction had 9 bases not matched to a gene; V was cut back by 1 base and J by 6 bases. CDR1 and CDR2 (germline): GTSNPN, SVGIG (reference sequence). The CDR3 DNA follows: TGTGCCTGGAGTGAAGGTTCAGGGGGTACTCAGCCCCAGCATTTT. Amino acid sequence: CAWSEGSGGTQPQHF.

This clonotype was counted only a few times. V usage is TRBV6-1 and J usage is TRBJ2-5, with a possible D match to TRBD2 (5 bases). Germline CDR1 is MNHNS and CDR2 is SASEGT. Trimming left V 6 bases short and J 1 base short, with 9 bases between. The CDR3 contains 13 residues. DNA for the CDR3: TGTGCCAGCAGGCGAGGGATCCAAGAGACCCAGTACTTC. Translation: CASRRGIQETQYF.

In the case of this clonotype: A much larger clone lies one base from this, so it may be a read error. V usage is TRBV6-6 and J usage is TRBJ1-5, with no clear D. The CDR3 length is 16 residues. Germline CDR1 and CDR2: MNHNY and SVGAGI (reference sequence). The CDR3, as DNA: TGTGCCAGCAGTCAATCGACATACTATAGCAATCGGCCCCAGCATTTT. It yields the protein CASSQSTYYSNRPQHF.

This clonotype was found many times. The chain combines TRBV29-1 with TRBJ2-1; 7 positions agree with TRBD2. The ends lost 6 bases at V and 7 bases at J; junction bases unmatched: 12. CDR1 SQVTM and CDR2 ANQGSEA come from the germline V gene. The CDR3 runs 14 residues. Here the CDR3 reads CSVQSGERRNEQFF. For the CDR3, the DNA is TGCAGCGTCCAGAGCGGGGAGAGGAGAAATGAGCAGTTCTTC.

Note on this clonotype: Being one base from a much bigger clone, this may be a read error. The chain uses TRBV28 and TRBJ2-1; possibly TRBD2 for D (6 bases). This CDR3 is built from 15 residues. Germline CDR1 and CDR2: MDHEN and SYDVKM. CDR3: CGSSQASASYNEQFF. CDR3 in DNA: TGTGGCAGCAGTCAAGCTAGCGCCTCCTACAATGAGCAGTTCTTC.

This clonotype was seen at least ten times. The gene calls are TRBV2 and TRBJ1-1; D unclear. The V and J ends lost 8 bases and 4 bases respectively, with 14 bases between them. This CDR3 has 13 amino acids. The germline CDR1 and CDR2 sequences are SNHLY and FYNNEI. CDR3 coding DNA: TGTGCCAGCTCAAGGTCGGGGTCCACTGAAGCTTTCTTT. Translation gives CASSRSGSTEAFF.

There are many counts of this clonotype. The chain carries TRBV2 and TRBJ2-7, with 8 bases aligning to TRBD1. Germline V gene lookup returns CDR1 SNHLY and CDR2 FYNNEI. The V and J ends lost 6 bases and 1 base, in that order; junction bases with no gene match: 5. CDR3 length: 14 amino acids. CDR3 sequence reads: CASSGQGGSYEQYF. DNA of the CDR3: TGTGCCAGCAGCGGACAGGGTGGGTCCTACGAGCAGTACTTC.

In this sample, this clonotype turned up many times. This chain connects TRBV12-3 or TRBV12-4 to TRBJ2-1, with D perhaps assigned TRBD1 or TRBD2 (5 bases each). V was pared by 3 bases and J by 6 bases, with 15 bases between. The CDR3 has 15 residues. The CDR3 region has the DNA TGTGCCAGCAGTTTGGGAAGAGGGGAGATCAATGAGCAGTTCTTC. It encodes CASSLGRGEINEQFF.

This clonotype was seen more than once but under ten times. The CDR3 nucleotides are TGCAGTGCTAGGTCCGGGGAGGCTAATGAAAAACTGTTTTTT. Residues: CSARSGEANEKLFF. The chain is built from TRBV20-1 and TRBJ1-4; D gene uncertain. Germline-derived CDR1 and CDR2 are DFQATT and SNEGSKA (reference sequence). This CDR3 comprises 14 residues. V lost 3 bases to trimming and J lost 3 bases, with 11 bases between them.

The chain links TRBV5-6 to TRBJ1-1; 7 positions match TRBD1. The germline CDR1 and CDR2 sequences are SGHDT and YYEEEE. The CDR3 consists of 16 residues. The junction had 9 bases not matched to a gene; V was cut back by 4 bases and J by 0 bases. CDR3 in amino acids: CASSHQDRQVNTEAFF. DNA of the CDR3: TGTGCCAGCAGCCACCAGGACAGGCAGGTGAACACTGAAGCTTTCTTT.

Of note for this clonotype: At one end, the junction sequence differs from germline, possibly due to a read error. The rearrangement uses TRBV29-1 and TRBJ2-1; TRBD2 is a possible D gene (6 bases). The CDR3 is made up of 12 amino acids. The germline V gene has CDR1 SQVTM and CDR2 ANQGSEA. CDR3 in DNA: TGTAGCGGTGAAAGGGGCTTCAATGAGCAGTTCTTC. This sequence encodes CSGERGFNEQFF.

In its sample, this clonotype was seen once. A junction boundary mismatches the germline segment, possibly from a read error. The CDR3 sequence is CSASGCSYSEQFF. The CDR3 DNA reads as TGCAGTGCTAGCGGGTGCTCCTACAGTGAGCAGTTCTTC. V and J are TRBV20-1 and TRBJ2-1; the D is unclear. This CDR3 contains 13 residues. CDR1 DFQATT and CDR2 SNEGSKA come from the germline V gene (reference sequence).

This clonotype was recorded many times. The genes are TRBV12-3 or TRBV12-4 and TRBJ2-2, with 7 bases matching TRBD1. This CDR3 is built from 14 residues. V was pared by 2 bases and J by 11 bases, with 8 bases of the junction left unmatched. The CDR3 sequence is CASSLHRGETELFF. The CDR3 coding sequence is TGTGCCAGCAGTTTACACAGGGGAGAGACTGAGCTGTTTTTT.

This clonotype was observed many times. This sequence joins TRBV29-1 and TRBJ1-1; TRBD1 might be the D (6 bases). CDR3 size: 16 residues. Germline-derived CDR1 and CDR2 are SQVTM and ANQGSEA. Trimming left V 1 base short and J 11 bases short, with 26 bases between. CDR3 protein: CSVEGGPWVGAKVAFF. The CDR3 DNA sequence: TGCAGCGTTGAAGGAGGCCCCTGGGTGGGGGCAAAGGTGGCTTTCTTT.

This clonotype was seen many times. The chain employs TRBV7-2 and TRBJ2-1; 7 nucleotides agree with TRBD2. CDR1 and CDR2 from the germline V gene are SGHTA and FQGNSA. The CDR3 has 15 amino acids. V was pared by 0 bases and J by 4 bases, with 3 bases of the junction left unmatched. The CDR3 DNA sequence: TGTGCCAGCAGCTTAGCGGGAGGGATTTACAATGAGCAGTTCTTC. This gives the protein CASSLAGGIYNEQFF.